The rows below give T cell receptor beta chains drawn from one sample of a study of blood T cell repertoires in COVID-19. Sequenced by immunoSEQ multiplex PCR; TCRdb stores in-frame clones only, minus some. The sample consists of tens of thousands of clones, around 90% of them appearing once. Specimen: peripheral blood. These receptor sequences come from a human donor in a cohort sampled during active COVID-19. CDR3s include the opening cysteine and the closing phenylalanine or tryptophan. D genes are given only for firm matches. Clone size, where shown, is once, few, many, or a class for clones that have expanded.

abundance: -
d_gene: -
j_gene: TRBJ1-1
v_gene: TRBV7-9
CDR3nt: TGTGCCAGCAGCTTCGGCGGGGGCACTGAAGCTTTCTTT
CDR3aa: CASSFGGGTEAFF

abundance: -
d_gene: -
j_gene: TRBJ1-5
v_gene: TRBV20-1
CDR3nt: TGCAGTGCTAGTGGCGAATCAGGTCAGCCCCAGCATTTT
CDR3aa: CSASGESGQPQHF

abundance: -
d_gene: -
j_gene: TRBJ2-5
v_gene: TRBV3-1/TRBV3-2
CDR3nt: TGTGCCAGCAGCCGAGACAGGTCGGAGACCCAGTACTTC
CDR3aa: CASSRDRSETQYF

abundance: -
d_gene: -
j_gene: TRBJ1-1
v_gene: TRBV20-1
CDR3nt: TGCAGTGCTAGTTTGGTGGAGGCTTTCTTT
CDR3aa: CSASLVEAFF

abundance: -
d_gene: TRBD2
j_gene: TRBJ2-2
v_gene: TRBV3-1/TRBV3-2
CDR3nt: TGTGCCAGCAGCCGAAACGGTCAGCGGGGAGACGTTATCGGGGAGCTGTTTTTT
CDR3aa: CASSRNGQRGDVIGELFF

abundance: -
d_gene: -
j_gene: TRBJ1-5
v_gene: TRBV19
CDR3nt: TGTGCCAGTAGTGAACAGGGTAATCAGCCCCAGCATTTT
CDR3aa: CASSEQGNQPQHF

abundance: few
d_gene: -
j_gene: TRBJ2-7
v_gene: TRBV5-1
CDR3nt: TGCGCCAGCAGCTTGGTAAGGGCAGGTAGGGGGAACGAGCAGTACTTC
CDR3aa: CASSLVRAGRGNEQYF

abundance: -
d_gene: -
j_gene: TRBJ1-5
v_gene: TRBV4-1
CDR3nt: TGCGCCAGCAGCCAAGTCCCAGGGGCAGGACCCCAGCATTTT
CDR3aa: CASSQVPGAGPQHF

abundance: -
d_gene: -
j_gene: TRBJ1-2
v_gene: TRBV4-2
CDR3nt: TGTGCCAGCAGCCAAGATCAAACAGCTTATGGCTACACCTTC
CDR3aa: CASSQDQTAYGYTF

abundance: -
d_gene: TRBD1
j_gene: TRBJ2-7
v_gene: TRBV7-7
CDR3nt: TGTGCTAGCAGCTTATTGGCAGGGGGCTCCGGGGACGAGCAGTACTTC
CDR3aa: CASSLLAGGSGDEQYF

abundance: -
d_gene: -
j_gene: TRBJ2-1
v_gene: TRBV27
CDR3nt: TGTGCCAGCAGTGATCAGGGTAGCGGTGAGCAGTTCTTC
CDR3aa: CASSDQGSGEQFF

abundance: -
d_gene: TRBD1
j_gene: TRBJ2-3
v_gene: TRBV7-9
CDR3nt: TGTGCCAGCAGCTGGGGTACAGGGGGAGCAGATACGCAGTATTTT
CDR3aa: CASSWGTGGADTQYF

abundance: -
d_gene: TRBD2
j_gene: TRBJ2-1
v_gene: TRBV11-3
CDR3nt: TGTGCCAGCAGCGCCAGGACTAGCGTAAATGAGCAGTTCTTC
CDR3aa: CASSARTSVNEQFF

abundance: -
d_gene: -
j_gene: TRBJ1-3
v_gene: TRBV4-1
CDR3nt: TGCGCCAGCAGCCAAGGGACAGGAAACACCATATATTTT
CDR3aa: CASSQGTGNTIYF

abundance: -
d_gene: TRBD2
j_gene: TRBJ2-1
v_gene: TRBV6-1
CDR3nt: TGTGCCAGCAGTGAATTAGCGGGAGGGGCCCTGGGGGAGCAGTTCTTC
CDR3aa: CASSELAGGALGEQFF

abundance: -
d_gene: TRBD1
j_gene: TRBJ1-3
v_gene: TRBV7-3
CDR3nt: TGTGCCAGCAGCTTACAGGGGGCTTTGGGAAACACCATATATTTT
CDR3aa: CASSLQGALGNTIYF

abundance: -
d_gene: -
j_gene: TRBJ2-6
v_gene: TRBV6-2/TRBV6-3
CDR3nt: TGTGCCAGCAGTTATCCTACTGGAGGCATTAACTCTGGGGCCAACGTCCTGACTTTC
CDR3aa: CASSYPTGGINSGANVLTF

abundance: -
d_gene: TRBD2
j_gene: TRBJ2-3
v_gene: TRBV7-2
CDR3nt: TGTGCCAGCAGCCCCTCTCCCGGGGAGGGAGATACGCAGTATTTT
CDR3aa: CASSPSPGEGDTQYF

abundance: -
d_gene: -
j_gene: TRBJ2-1
v_gene: TRBV11-2
CDR3nt: TGTGCCAGCAGCGAGCACCTCGGTTACAATGAGCAGTTCTTC
CDR3aa: CASSEHLGYNEQFF

abundance: -
d_gene: TRBD2
j_gene: TRBJ2-7
v_gene: TRBV5-4
CDR3nt: TGTGCCAGCAGCCATAGCGGGTCTTACTCCTACGAGCAGTACTTC
CDR3aa: CASSHSGSYSYEQYF

abundance: -
d_gene: -
j_gene: TRBJ2-1
v_gene: TRBV19
CDR3nt: TGTGCCAGTAGTATTGCCGGTTTGGGGGGACTGCGATCCTTTGAGCAGTTCTTC
CDR3aa: CASSIAGLGGLRSFEQFF

abundance: -
d_gene: TRBD1
j_gene: TRBJ1-1
v_gene: TRBV5-1
CDR3nt: TGCGCCAGCCTCAGACAGGGGGACACTGAAGCTTTCTTT
CDR3aa: CASLRQGDTEAFF

abundance: -
d_gene: -
j_gene: TRBJ1-4
v_gene: TRBV6-6
CDR3nt: TGTGCCAGCGGGAGTTCTCGGGGGAATGAAAAACTGTTTTTT
CDR3aa: CASGSSRGNEKLFF

abundance: -
d_gene: TRBD2
j_gene: TRBJ2-7
v_gene: TRBV14
CDR3nt: TGTGCCAGCAGTCGGATAGCGGGAGGGCCCTACGAGCAGTACTTC
CDR3aa: CASSRIAGGPYEQYF

abundance: once
d_gene: TRBD1
j_gene: TRBJ1-5
v_gene: TRBV7-2
CDR3nt: TGTGCCAGCAGCCTAGGGGGCGCGGGGAATCAGCCCCAGCATTTT
CDR3aa: CASSLGGAGNQPQHF

abundance: -
d_gene: TRBD1
j_gene: TRBJ2-5
v_gene: TRBV5-1
CDR3nt: TGCGCCAGCAGCCGTGAGGGGGCGGAGGAGACCCAGTACTTC
CDR3aa: CASSREGAEETQYF

abundance: once
d_gene: TRBD2
j_gene: TRBJ2-7
v_gene: TRBV19
CDR3nt: TGTGCCAGTAGTATGGGACTACAAACCTACGAGCAGTACTTC
CDR3aa: CASSMGLQTYEQYF

abundance: -
d_gene: -
j_gene: TRBJ2-7
v_gene: TRBV7-2
CDR3nt: TGTGCCAGCAGCCCCGGGGTAGGAAAGTACGAGCAGTACTTC
CDR3aa: CASSPGVGKYEQYF

abundance: -
d_gene: TRBD1
j_gene: TRBJ2-5
v_gene: TRBV5-1
CDR3nt: TGCGCCAGCAGCGGGAGACAGGGAGAGACCCAGTACTTC
CDR3aa: CASSGRQGETQYF

abundance: -
d_gene: TRBD1
j_gene: TRBJ1-5
v_gene: TRBV30
CDR3nt: TGTGCCTGGGACAGGGACAATCAGCCCCAGCATTTT
CDR3aa: CAWDRDNQPQHF

abundance: -
d_gene: TRBD1
j_gene: TRBJ1-1
v_gene: TRBV20-1
CDR3nt: TGCAGTACAGGGGACAGGGAAGCTTTCTTT
CDR3aa: CSTGDREAFF

abundance: -
d_gene: TRBD1
j_gene: TRBJ2-7
v_gene: TRBV28
CDR3nt: TGTGCCAGCAGACCCGGGACAGAGTATTACGAGCAGTACTTC
CDR3aa: CASRPGTEYYEQYF

abundance: -
d_gene: -
j_gene: TRBJ2-7
v_gene: TRBV7-2
CDR3nt: TGTGCCAGCAGCCCTGACCTCATAGCGGCCGCCTACGAGCAGTACTTC
CDR3aa: CASSPDLIAAAYEQYF

abundance: -
d_gene: -
j_gene: TRBJ2-5
v_gene: TRBV27
CDR3nt: TGTGCCGCCGCGGAGGCGGGACCAGAAGAGACCCAGTACTTC
CDR3aa: CAAAEAGPEETQYF

abundance: -
d_gene: -
j_gene: TRBJ2-5
v_gene: TRBV28
CDR3nt: TGTGCCAGCAGTTTCCCAGCGGGTCCGAAAGGAGAGACCCAGTACTTC
CDR3aa: CASSFPAGPKGETQYF

abundance: -
d_gene: TRBD1
j_gene: TRBJ2-7
v_gene: TRBV9
CDR3nt: TGTGCCAGCAGCCCCGGGACAGGGGAGGTCGAGCAGTACTTC
CDR3aa: CASSPGTGEVEQYF